Below are 18 T cell receptor beta chains sequenced from a single sample in a study of T cell changes during pregnancy in multiple sclerosis. Using immunoSEQ multiplex PCR, the repertoire was profiled, and TCRdb retains in-frame clones only, with some absent. The data hold about 36,000 clones, with 85% to 90% observed a single time. Material: CD8+ T cells from peripheral blood mononuclear cells, obtained in the third trimester of pregnancy. These TCRs come from a female donor with multiple sclerosis, enrolled in a pregnancy study.

The V and J genes are TRBV4-1 and TRBJ2-7, with 7 positions matching TRBD1. The trim removed 4 bases at V and 2 bases at J, leaving 11 bases unmatched. Germline assignment: CDR1 MGHRA and CDR2 YSYEKL. The CDR3 extends over 16 amino acids. This CDR3 reads CASSPLGSQGTYEQYF. DNA of the CDR3: TGCGCCAGCAGCCCCCTAGGTTCACAGGGGACCTACGAGCAGTACTTC.

The V and J genes are TRBV6-4 and TRBJ2-3; TRBD2 matches 9 bases. V lost 4 bases, J lost 1 base, and 3 bases stayed unmatched. The CDR3 sequence is 15 residues long. Germline V lookup: CDR1 MRHNA, CDR2 SNTAGT. The CDR3 loop reads CASSARTSGTDTQYF. Written as DNA, the CDR3 is TGTGCCAGCAGTGCCCGGACTAGCGGCACAGATACGCAGTATTTT.

This chain links TRBV4-3 with TRBJ2-6; D not certain. Germline loops: CDR1 LGHNA, CDR2 YSLEER. The CDR3 length is 17 residues. V gave up 0 bases and J gave up 0 bases, with 9 bases separating them. Here the CDR3 DNA reads TGCGCCAGCAGCCAAGATAAAGAGTACTCTGGGGCCAACGTCCTGACTTTC. The encoded protein is CASSQDKEYSGANVLTF.

V usage is TRBV4-1 and J usage is TRBJ2-7; TRBD2 is a possible D gene (5 bases). Looked up from germline, CDR1 is MGHRA and CDR2 is YSYEKL. This CDR3 spans 16 amino acids. V lost 0 bases, J lost 4 bases, and 16 bases lay in between. The CDR3 loop reads CASSQDPPGSGYEQYF. CDR3 sequence (DNA): TGCGCCAGCAGCCAAGATCCCCCCGGTTCGGGATACGAGCAGTACTTC.

The rearrangement uses TRBV27 and TRBJ2-7; 8 positions match TRBD2. J lost 0 bases, V lost 3 bases, and 10 bases had no gene match. The CDR3 is 17 amino acids. The germline V gene encodes CDR1 MNHEY and CDR2 SMNVEV (reference sequence). The DNA of the CDR3 is TGTGCCAGCAGTTTTTCGGGGGGGGATCACCCCTCCTACGAGCAGTACTTC. Its protein product is CASSFSGGDHPSYEQYF.

The chain has TRBV27 and TRBJ1-1, with D perhaps TRBD1 (5 bases). Looked up from germline, CDR1 is MNHEY and CDR2 is SMNVEV (reference sequence). The V end lost 6 bases, the J end lost 1 base, and 9 bases lay between the germline ends. The CDR3 runs 13 residues. CDR3 sequence: CASRPTGNTEAFF. The CDR3 DNA sequence: TGTGCCAGCAGACCCACAGGGAACACTGAAGCTTTCTTT.

The chain employs TRBV9 and TRBJ2-3; TRBD1 is a possible D gene (6 bases). Looked up from germline, CDR1 is SGDLS and CDR2 is YYNGEE. The CDR3 spans 15 residues. V lost 5 bases and J 0 bases, leaving 13 bases between the germline ends. This CDR3 is CASSEWGPSTDTQYF. The CDR3 nucleotides are TGTGCCAGCAGTGAGTGGGGGCCTAGCACAGATACGCAGTATTTT. Complete variable domain (other parts from reference TRBV9 and TRBJ2-3): DSGVTQTPKHLITATGQRVTLRCSPRSGDLSVYWYQQSLDQGLQFLIQYYNGEERAKGNILERFSAQQFPDLHSELNLSSLELGDSALYFCASSEWGPSTDTQYFGPGTRLTVL.

Relative to its sample, this clone is medium-sized. This chain links TRBV5-3 with TRBJ2-5; 10 nucleotides match TRBD2. TRBV5-3 is labeled an ORF, and its function is uncertain. The CDR3 runs to 18 residues. With 4 bases clipped from V and 6 bases from J, the junction kept 18 bases outside the gene matches. In DNA, the CDR3 is TGTGCCAGAAGCCCGAGACCTGAGGGGACTAGCGATAGAAAGACCCAGTACTTC. Translation: CARSPRPEGTSDRKTQYF.

A single count supports this clone. The chain recombines TRBV7-8 with TRBJ1-5, with 10 bases lining up with TRBD1. This CDR3 is built from 14 residues. Per germline, CDR1 SGHVS and CDR2 FQNEAQ. V shed 5 bases and J 7 bases; nucleotides not matched to a gene: 5. In nucleotides, the CDR3 is TGTGCCAGCAGCCCGACAGGGGGCGGGCAGCCCCAGCATTTT. Its translation: CASSPTGGGQPQHF.

The chain uses TRBV21-1 and TRBJ1-4. TRBV21-1 counts as a pseudogene. There are 15 residues in the CDR3. Written as DNA, the CDR3 is TGTGCCAGCAGCAAAGCGGCGGAAACTAATGAAAAACTGTTTTTT. Protein product: CASSKAAETNEKLFF.

The chain joins TRBV6-6 to TRBJ2-6; D is possibly TRBD2 (5 bases). The germline CDR1 and CDR2 sequences are MNHNY and SVGAGI (reference sequence). The CDR3 has 16 amino acids. Trimming cost V 0 bases and J 4 bases, with 10 bases left between them. CDR3 sequence (DNA): TGTGCCAGCAGTTACTCTCCCTCGGGGGGGGCCAACGTCCTGACTTTC. Amino acids: CASSYSPSGGANVLTF.

The chain carries TRBV5-6 and TRBJ1-5, with D perhaps TRBD1 (5 bases). Between the trimmed V and J ends, which lost 4 bases and 3 bases, there was a span of 17 bases. The CDR3 is 16 residues long. Germline V lookup: CDR1 SGHDT, CDR2 YYEEEE. For the CDR3, the DNA is TGTGCCAGCAGCGTTTGGGGGGGAACCCTCAATCAGCCCCAGCATTTT. Protein product: CASSVWGGTLNQPQHF. Full variable domain (remainder filled in from reference TRBV5-6 and TRBJ1-5): DAGVTQSPTHLIKTRGQQVTLRCSPKSGHDTVSWYQQALGQGPQFIFQYYEEEERQRGNFPDRFSGHQFPNYSSELNVNALLLGDSALYLCASSVWGGTLNQPQHFGDGTRLSIL.

This rearrangement joins TRBV2 to TRBJ2-1; 8 bases agree with TRBD1. V was pared by 9 bases and J by 2 bases, with 6 bases of the junction left unmatched. The length of the CDR3 is 14 residues. In germline, CDR1 is SNHLY, CDR2 FYNNEI. The CDR3 is CASKWTGPYNEQFF. The CDR3 DNA sequence: TGTGCCAGTAAGTGGACAGGGCCCTACAATGAGCAGTTCTTC.

J is TRBJ1-5 and V is TRBV5-6; no clear D gene. In germline, CDR1 is SGHDT, CDR2 YYEEEE. The CDR3 sequence is 15 residues long. Trimming cost V 1 base and J 2 bases, with 10 bases left between them. For the CDR3, the DNA is TGTGCCAGCAGCTTGTTGCGGGATGGCAATCAGCCCCAGCATTTT. This gives the protein CASSLLRDGNQPQHF.

This chain links TRBV7-9 with TRBJ2-3; D is perhaps TRBD1 (6 bases). Trimming left V 5 bases short and J 2 bases short, with 14 bases between. CDR1 SEHNR and CDR2 FQNEAQ come from the germline V gene (reference sequence). The CDR3 runs 15 residues. The CDR3 region has the DNA TGTGCCAGCAGCGCCTATCGGGACAACACAGATACGCAGTATTTT. Translating it yields CASSAYRDNTDTQYF.

This clone counts as medium-sized (0.01 to 0.1%). This chain uses TRBV6-1 with TRBJ1-6; the D gene is possibly TRBD1 (6 bases). The V gene's germline CDR1 is MNHNS and CDR2 SASEGT. The CDR3 has 15 amino acids. Trimming pared 2 bases from V and 7 bases from J, leaving 12 bases between. The CDR3 DNA follows: TGTGCCAGCAGTGAATCCCTCGGACAGAATTCACCCCTCCACTTT. Translation: CASSESLGQNSPLHF.

This chain connects TRBV5-4 to TRBJ1-1, with a tentative D call TRBD1 (6 bases). This CDR3 region has 15 residues. Germline lookup yields CDR1 SGHNT and CDR2 YYREEE (reference sequence). Trimming removed 1 base at V and 8 bases at J, with 18 bases between. CDR3: CASSLRGWAGEEAFF. The DNA of the CDR3 is TGTGCCAGCAGCTTGAGGGGGTGGGCAGGGGAAGAAGCTTTCTTT.

The chain combines TRBV6-5 with TRBJ2-3; 8 nucleotides match TRBD1. The CDR3 loop spans 15 amino acids. Germline V gene sequence: CDR1 MNHEY, CDR2 SVGAGI. V lost 6 bases, J lost 1 base, and 6 bases stayed unmatched. The CDR3 DNA reads TGTGCCAGCAGAACCCGGACAGGGCGCACAGATACGCAGTATTTT. Amino acid sequence: CASRTRTGRTDTQYF.